The rows below give T cell receptor beta chains drawn from one sample of a study of breast tumors, draining lymph nodes, adjacent tissues. A single record per CDR3 protein comes from TCRdb applying MiXCR to the multiplex PCR reads. The repertoire holds 150,000 to 200,000 distinct CDR3 sequences, 33% seen once, with less than 4% in the top ten. The sample comprised axillary lymph node tissue. Receptors originate from a female donor with breast cancer. Some clones in this sample may be carry-over from other donors' samples. CDR3s include the opening cysteine and the closing phenylalanine or tryptophan. D genes are given only for firm matches. Clone size is stated in some rows and not others, as once, few, many or a class when expanded.

size,J,D,V,DNA,CDR3
.,TRBJ1-2,.,TRBV5-1,TGCGCCAGCAGCTTAACATCGGCAGCGCCCAATGGCTACACCTTC,CASSLTSAAPNGYTF
many,TRBJ2-3,.,TRBV6-1,TGTGCCAGCAGTGAATATCGCCGAAGCACAGATACGCAGTATTTT,CASSEYRRSTDTQYF
many,TRBJ2-7,.,TRBV6-5,TGTGCCAGCAGCTCGTCCGTCGCCTACGAGCAGTACTTC,CASSSSVAYEQYF
.,TRBJ1-1,TRBD1,TRBV27,TGTGCCAGCAGTTTATCCGGACAGGGAGTAAGGACTGAAGCTTTCTTT,CASSLSGQGVRTEAFF
many,TRBJ1-3,.,TRBV29-1,TGCAGCGTTGTGGTTGGAAACACCATATATTTT,CSVVVGNTIYF
many,TRBJ1-2,.,TRBV5-1,TGCGCCAGCAGCAAGGGCGACTTCGACTATGGCTACACCTTC,CASSKGDFDYGYTF
.,TRBJ2-5,.,TRBV6-2/TRBV6-3,TGTGCCAGCTCCGTCAGGGCGGGAGAGACCCAGTACTTC,CASSVRAGETQYF
.,TRBJ2-7,.,TRBV27,TGTGCCAGCCGATGGGCCTCCTACGAGCAGTACTTC,CASRWASYEQYF
many,TRBJ2-5,TRBD1,TRBV19,TGTGCCAGTAGTATGTGGATGGACGACAGGGGACGAGAGACCCAGTACTTC,CASSMWMDDRGRETQYF
many,TRBJ2-5,TRBD1,TRBV4-1,TGCGCCAGCAGCCGACCGGACAGGGGTGAGACCCAGTACTTC,CASSRPDRGETQYF
.,TRBJ2-7,TRBD1,TRBV5-1,TGCGCCAGCAGCTCCGTGACAGGGTCCTCCTACGAGCAGTACTTC,CASSSVTGSSYEQYF
.,TRBJ1-1,.,TRBV28,TGTGCCAGCAGTGCGGGAATAACTGAAGCTTTCTTT,CASSAGITEAFF
many,TRBJ2-1,.,TRBV24-1,TGTGCCACTGGGGACTCCTACAATGAGCAGTTCTTC,CATGDSYNEQFF
many,TRBJ2-5,.,TRBV15,TGTGCCACCAGCAGAGTACTAAGGGAGACCCAGTACTTC,CATSRVLRETQYF
.,TRBJ2-7,.,TRBV5-6,TGTGCCAGCAGCTTCGGACGGGCGGCCTACGAGCAGTACTTC,CASSFGRAAYEQYF
many,TRBJ2-2,.,TRBV5-6,TGTGCCAGCAGCTTGAACGGGGCCCGGAATCCCACCGGGGAGCTGTTTTTT,CASSLNGARNPTGELFF
.,TRBJ2-1,.,TRBV10-3,TGTGCCGTCAGTTTGTCTGGAACCTACAATGAGCAGTTCTTC,CAVSLSGTYNEQFF
many,TRBJ2-7,.,TRBV12-3/TRBV12-4,TGTGCCAGCAGTCAACAGGACCGATTTGCCTACGAGCAGTACTTC,CASSQQDRFAYEQYF
.,TRBJ1-5,TRBD1,TRBV14,TGTGCCAGCAGCCAAAGGGGACAGGGCAGGCCCTACGAGCATTTT,CASSQRGQGRPYEHF
many,TRBJ2-6,.,TRBV5-1,TGCGCCAGCAGTTACAGGGCAGCTGGGGCCAACGTCCTGACTTTC,CASSYRAAGANVLTF
many,TRBJ2-4,.,TRBV9,TGTGCCAGCAGCGGTAACATAGCCAAAAACATTCAGTACTTC,CASSGNIAKNIQYF
many,TRBJ1-3,.,TRBV20-1,TGCAGTGCTAGAGAGGAACCGATCTCTGGAAACACCATATATTTT,CSAREEPISGNTIYF
many,TRBJ2-7,.,TRBV6-1,TGTGCCAGCAGTGATCTCGGAGTACCCCGAGAGCAGTACTTC,CASSDLGVPREQYF
many,TRBJ2-7,TRBD1,TRBV7-9,TGTGCCAGCAGCCCGGGACAGGGAAGCTCCTACGAGCAGTACTTC,CASSPGQGSSYEQYF
.,TRBJ2-5,.,TRBV9,TGTGCCAGCGGGGGGGCCCCGGACGGGGCCCAGTACTTC,CASGGAPDGAQYF
many,TRBJ2-3,.,TRBV10-3,TGTGCCATCAGTGAAGGTCGGAACACAGATACGCAGTATTTT,CAISEGRNTDTQYF
.,TRBJ2-6,.,TRBV7-7,TGTGCTAGCAGCTTAACCAACTCTGGGGCCAACGTCCTGACTTTC,CASSLTNSGANVLTF
few,TRBJ2-2,TRBD2,TRBV28,TGTGCCGCCATACTAGCGGGAGCCACCGGGGAGCTGTTTTTT,CAAILAGATGELFF
many,TRBJ1-6,.,TRBV6-6,TGTGCCAGCAGTTACCAGACCCCAGAGAATTCACCCCTCCACTTT,CASSYQTPENSPLHF
few,TRBJ2-5,TRBD2,TRBV6-5,TGTGCCAGCAGTCACGTGGGAGGGGAGACCCAGTACTTC,CASSHVGGETQYF
many,TRBJ1-4,TRBD1,TRBV29-1,TGCAGCGTTGAGGGGACAGCAACTAATGAAAAACTGTTTTTT,CSVEGTATNEKLFF
many,TRBJ2-1,.,TRBV25-1,TGTGCCAGCAGTGTGGTGGGGAGCTCCTACAATGAGCAGTTCTTC,CASSVVGSSYNEQFF
many,TRBJ2-5,.,TRBV19,TGTGCCAGTAGTGGAGGTAGGACCACGGAGACCCAGTACTTC,CASSGGRTTETQYF
many,TRBJ2-3,TRBD1,TRBV19,TGTGCCAGTAGCTGGGGACAGGGGGCTGGTACGCAGTATTTT,CASSWGQGAGTQYF
.,TRBJ1-2,.,TRBV29-1,TGCAGCGTCGTCCTGGGGGACTATGGCTACACCTTC,CSVVLGDYGYTF
.,TRBJ2-3,.,TRBV12-3/TRBV12-4,TGTGCCAGCAGTTATGTGCGACTACAGGGTCTTTCTACAGATACGCAGTATTTT,CASSYVRLQGLSTDTQYF
many,TRBJ2-2,.,TRBV20-1,TGCAGTGCTAGAGTTGGCAGTACCAACACCGGGGAGCTGTTTTTT,CSARVGSTNTGELFF
many,TRBJ2-7,TRBD2,TRBV6-6,TGTGCCAGCAGCCCCCGGACAGGGCCGGGACTAGCGGGAGAGTACGAGCAGTACTTC,CASSPRTGPGLAGEYEQYF
.,TRBJ1-2,.,TRBV3-1,TGTGCCAGCAGCCGAGTTACCGGGGATGGCTACACCTTC,CASSRVTGDGYTF
.,TRBJ2-6,.,TRBV4-1,TGCGCCAGCAGCCAAGAGAGGGGGGCCAACGTCCTGACTTTC,CASSQERGANVLTF
many,TRBJ1-2,.,TRBV11-2,TGTGCCAGCAGCAGGAATGAGGGCCCCTGGGGAGGCTACACCTTC,CASSRNEGPWGGYTF
many,TRBJ1-5,.,TRBV27,TGTGCCAGCAGTCTGGCGTCCCCGGGGCCCCAGCATTTT,CASSLASPGPQHF
few,TRBJ2-5,.,TRBV6-2/TRBV6-3,TGTGCCAGCAGTTATCCAAATCAAGAGACCCAGTACTTC,CASSYPNQETQYF
many,TRBJ2-2,.,TRBV7-2,TGTGCCAGCAGCTTAGGGGTTGCCGGGGAGCTGTTTTTT,CASSLGVAGELFF